This T cell receptor beta chain originates from a study of blood T cell repertoires in COVID-19. Libraries were prepared by immunoSEQ multiplex PCR; TCRdb keeps only in-frame clonotypes and omits some of them. The table records about 250,000 clones, around 84% of them present only once. This CDR3 contains 16 residues. V gave up 5 bases and J gave up 6 bases; unmatched junction bases: 13. CDR1 is SGHVS, CDR2 FQNEAQ, per germline. Material: PBMCs or T cells enriched from blood (not recorded which). This chain connects TRBV7-8 to TRBJ1-2; TRBD1 aligns across 9 bases. The receptor was derived from a man aged 18 to 29 who had recovered from COVID-19. CDR3 in DNA: TGTGCCAGCAGCATCTCCGGCGGACAGGGGAGCGATGGCTACACCTTC. Translation gives CASSISGGQGSDGYTF.